This record looks at one T cell receptor (beta chain) sequence and its context. Its specificity is unknown. The read falls 3 residues short of the CDR3 end, and the missing part is taken from the germline J gene. Measured with immunoSEQ multiplex PCR; TCRdb has only the in-frame clones, and not every one. Its table records tens of thousands of clones. The data stem from a study of T cells in women clearing cervical HPV infection. As for the study in general: Blood came at first lesion visit for cases, post-clearance for controls.

Prevalent HPV16 infections were excluded; only incident single HPV16 infections included. V lost 10 bases to trimming and J lost 9 bases; unmatched junction nucleotides: 16. Germline CDR1 SNHLY, CDR2 FYNNEI. This CDR3 has 15 amino acids. Points from the study as a whole: TRBV6-7 abundance was lower in cases than controls (around 0.1% versus 0.15%). Associations may precede or follow infection; HPV-specific or memory T cells were not isolated.

The genes are TRBV2 and TRBJ2-1; 9 positions match TRBD2. Material: blood buffy coat. The sequence derives from a woman between 18 and 70 years old with a cervical HPV16 infection that either progressed to CIN3+ or cleared (not recorded which). The CDR3 protein is CAIILGASGITEQFF. The DNA read from the CDR3 is TGTGCCATCATACTTGGGGCTAGCGGGATTACTGAG.